This is a list of T cell receptor beta chains from one sample in a study of OX40 agonist ivuxolimab in advanced cancers. Profiled with immunoSEQ multiplex PCR; TCRdb holds only in-frame clones, not every one. The data contain approximately 49,000 clones, roughly 80% of them singletons. The input for sequencing was CD4+ or CD8+ T cells sorted from blood, taken in a trial of the OX40 agonist ivuxolimab. The source of these receptors is an adult with an advanced solid tumor such as melanoma, head and neck, liver or kidney cancer. The CDR3 runs from the conserved cysteine through the conserved F or W. Fields, in order: CDR3 protein, CDR3 DNA, J gene, clone size, D gene, V gene. D genes are given only for firm matches. Clone size is not always given. Where it is, it says once, few, many or a class for expanded clones.

cdr3_aa: CASSLCQGRALYHQPQHF; cdr3_nt: TGTGCCAGCAGCTTATGTCAGGGACGAGCGTTGTATCATCAGCCCCAGCATTTT; j_call: TRBJ1-5; clone_size: few; d_call: -; v_call: TRBV7-7
cdr3_aa: CASSQEFVTGVPYEQYF; cdr3_nt: TGCGCCAGCAGCCAAGAATTTGTAACGGGGGTCCCCTACGAGCAGTACTTC; j_call: TRBJ2-7; clone_size: -; d_call: -; v_call: TRBV4-1
cdr3_aa: CASSPYRGDSGNTIYF; cdr3_nt: TGTGCCAGCAGCCCGTACAGGGGGGACTCTGGAAACACCATATATTTT; j_call: TRBJ1-3; clone_size: -; d_call: TRBD1; v_call: TRBV28
cdr3_aa: CAWGLGGEGYNEQFF; cdr3_nt: TGTGCCTGGGGCCTAGGGGGAGAGGGGTACAATGAGCAGTTCTTC; j_call: TRBJ2-1; clone_size: few; d_call: -; v_call: TRBV30
cdr3_aa: CASSLLVTGESSTDTQYF; cdr3_nt: TGTGCCAGCAGCTTACTCGTGACCGGGGAGAGTAGCACAGATACGCAGTATTTT; j_call: TRBJ2-3; clone_size: once; d_call: -; v_call: TRBV7-6
cdr3_aa: CASSFTGELFF; cdr3_nt: TGTGCCAGCAGTTTCACCGGGGAGCTGTTTTTT; j_call: TRBJ2-2; clone_size: -; d_call: -; v_call: TRBV7-9
cdr3_aa: CASSLRDRGTYEQYF; cdr3_nt: TGCGCCAGCAGCCTTCGGGACAGGGGAACATACGAGCAGTACTTC; j_call: TRBJ2-7; clone_size: -; d_call: TRBD1; v_call: TRBV5-1
cdr3_aa: CASSSLRGPSVETQYF; cdr3_nt: TGTGCCAGCAGTTCATTGCGGGGGCCATCGGTAGAGACCCAGTACTTC; j_call: TRBJ2-5; clone_size: -; d_call: -; v_call: TRBV28
cdr3_aa: CASSLALDTQYF; cdr3_nt: TGTGCCAGCAGCTTGGCTTTAGATACGCAGTATTTT; j_call: TRBJ2-3; clone_size: many; d_call: -; v_call: TRBV5-6
cdr3_aa: CASSGLAGGYEQYF; cdr3_nt: TGTGCCAGTAGTGGACTAGCGGGGGGATACGAGCAGTACTTC; j_call: TRBJ2-7; clone_size: -; d_call: TRBD2; v_call: TRBV19
cdr3_aa: CASSYVTGELFF; cdr3_nt: TGTGCCAGCAGTTACGTGACCGGGGAGCTGTTTTTT; j_call: TRBJ2-2; clone_size: once; d_call: -; v_call: TRBV6-5
cdr3_aa: CASSLVVGGTYNEQFF; cdr3_nt: TGTGCCAGCAGCTTAGTAGTGGGAGGCACCTACAATGAGCAGTTCTTC; j_call: TRBJ2-1; clone_size: -; d_call: -; v_call: TRBV7-9
cdr3_aa: CASSTSDRTEIEQFF; cdr3_nt: TGTGCCAGTAGTACCTCGGACCGAACTGAGATCGAGCAGTTCTTC; j_call: TRBJ2-1; clone_size: -; d_call: -; v_call: TRBV19
cdr3_aa: CASSLSYEQFF; cdr3_nt: TGTGCCAGCAGCCTATCTTATGAGCAGTTCTTC; j_call: TRBJ2-1; clone_size: few; d_call: -; v_call: TRBV7-9
cdr3_aa: CASSLQDRDYGYTF; cdr3_nt: TGTGCCAGCAGCCTCCAGGACAGGGACTATGGCTACACCTTC; j_call: TRBJ1-2; clone_size: -; d_call: TRBD1; v_call: TRBV7-2
cdr3_aa: CASSDLDLYGYTF; cdr3_nt: TGTGCCAGCAGTGACCTGGACCTCTATGGCTACACCTTC; j_call: TRBJ1-2; clone_size: -; d_call: -; v_call: TRBV6-1
cdr3_aa: CASSRVAGGTDTQYF; cdr3_nt: TGTGCCAGCAGTAGGGTAGCGGGGGGGACAGATACGCAGTATTTT; j_call: TRBJ2-3; clone_size: -; d_call: TRBD2; v_call: TRBV2
cdr3_aa: CASSQGANQPQHF; cdr3_nt: TGCGCCAGCAGCCAGGGGGCCAATCAGCCCCAGCATTTT; j_call: TRBJ1-5; clone_size: -; d_call: -; v_call: TRBV4-1
cdr3_aa: CASSDSSQGTDTQYF; cdr3_nt: TGTGCCAGCAGTGACTCCTCACAGGGAACAGATACGCAGTATTTT; j_call: TRBJ2-3; clone_size: -; d_call: -; v_call: TRBV6-4
cdr3_aa: CASSVGQGLDEQYF; cdr3_nt: TGTGCCAGCAGCGTTGGACAGGGGCTTGACGAGCAGTACTTC; j_call: TRBJ2-7; clone_size: once; d_call: TRBD1; v_call: TRBV7-6
cdr3_aa: CASRLGQGAFNEQFF; cdr3_nt: TGTGCCAGCAGACTGGGACAGGGGGCGTTCAATGAGCAGTTCTTC; j_call: TRBJ2-1; clone_size: few; d_call: TRBD1; v_call: TRBV5-4
cdr3_aa: CASSQDLTGDNEQFF; cdr3_nt: TGCGCCAGCAGCCAAGACCTGACAGGGGACAATGAGCAGTTCTTC; j_call: TRBJ2-1; clone_size: -; d_call: TRBD1; v_call: TRBV4-3
cdr3_aa: CASAPGSYNSPLHF; cdr3_nt: TGTGCCAGTGCGCCGGGGTCCTATAATTCACCCCTCCACTTT; j_call: TRBJ1-6; clone_size: -; d_call: -; v_call: TRBV27
cdr3_aa: CASIGGATQYF; cdr3_nt: TGTGCCAGCATAGGAGGGGCGACCCAGTACTTC; j_call: TRBJ2-5; clone_size: -; d_call: -; v_call: TRBV25-1
cdr3_aa: CASSVAHGAYEQYF; cdr3_nt: TGTGCCAGCAGCGTAGCCCACGGAGCATACGAGCAGTACTTC; j_call: TRBJ2-7; clone_size: once; d_call: -; v_call: TRBV9
cdr3_aa: CANDRSGNTGELFF; cdr3_nt: TGTGCCAACGACCGGTCAGGGAACACCGGGGAGCTGTTTTTT; j_call: TRBJ2-2; clone_size: -; d_call: -; v_call: TRBV21-1
cdr3_aa: CASSSLEGYSNEQFF; cdr3_nt: TGTGCCAGCAGCTCCCTTGAGGGGTATAGCAATGAGCAGTTCTTC; j_call: TRBJ2-1; clone_size: -; d_call: -; v_call: TRBV7-2
cdr3_aa: CASNANTIYF; cdr3_nt: TGTGCCAGCAACGCAAACACCATATATTTT; j_call: TRBJ1-3; clone_size: few; d_call: -; v_call: TRBV6-1
cdr3_aa: CASSPSTGVTNEKLFF; cdr3_nt: TGTGCCAGCAGCCCCTCCACAGGGGTGACTAATGAAAAACTGTTTTTT; j_call: TRBJ1-4; clone_size: -; d_call: TRBD1; v_call: TRBV2
cdr3_aa: CSVDREREETQYF; cdr3_nt: TGCAGCGTAGACAGGGAGAGAGAAGAGACCCAGTACTTC; j_call: TRBJ2-5; clone_size: -; d_call: TRBD1; v_call: TRBV29-1
cdr3_aa: CASSQDIWTGTNTEAFF; cdr3_nt: TGCGCCAGCAGCCAAGATATCTGGACAGGCACGAACACTGAAGCTTTCTTT; j_call: TRBJ1-1; clone_size: -; d_call: TRBD1; v_call: TRBV4-3
cdr3_aa: CASSLFGGDEAFF; cdr3_nt: TGTGCCAGCAGTTTATTCGGTGGGGACGAAGCTTTCTTT; j_call: TRBJ1-1; clone_size: -; d_call: -; v_call: TRBV27
cdr3_aa: CASSLSGGGQPQHF; cdr3_nt: TGTGCCAGCAGCTTATCGGGGGGCGGTCAGCCCCAGCATTTT; j_call: TRBJ1-5; clone_size: many; d_call: -; v_call: TRBV7-9
cdr3_aa: CASSLRGSTGELFF; cdr3_nt: TGTGCCAGCAGTTTGAGGGGATCCACCGGGGAGCTGTTTTTT; j_call: TRBJ2-2; clone_size: -; d_call: -; v_call: TRBV27
cdr3_aa: CASSSRGGYTF; cdr3_nt: TGCGCCAGCAGCTCGCGAGGTGGCTACACCTTC; j_call: TRBJ1-2; clone_size: -; d_call: -; v_call: TRBV5-1
cdr3_aa: CASSQDWAGANTGELFF; cdr3_nt: TGCGCCAGCAGCCAAGATTGGGCGGGGGCGAACACCGGGGAGCTGTTTTTT; j_call: TRBJ2-2; clone_size: once; d_call: TRBD2; v_call: TRBV4-1
cdr3_aa: CASSGGTGFYGYTF; cdr3_nt: TGTGCCAGCAGTGGGGGGACAGGGTTCTATGGCTACACCTTC; j_call: TRBJ1-2; clone_size: -; d_call: TRBD1; v_call: TRBV25-1
cdr3_aa: CASSQAGGEGYTF; cdr3_nt: TGCGCCAGCAGCCAAGCTGGGGGGGAGGGCTACACCTTC; j_call: TRBJ1-2; clone_size: -; d_call: -; v_call: TRBV4-1
cdr3_aa: CASSTGSSQPQHF; cdr3_nt: TGTGCCAGCAGCACAGGGTCTAGTCAGCCCCAGCATTTT; j_call: TRBJ1-5; clone_size: -; d_call: -; v_call: TRBV7-9
cdr3_aa: CASRGLEYEQYF; cdr3_nt: TGTGCCAGCAGGGGACTAGAGTACGAGCAGTACTTC; j_call: TRBJ2-7; clone_size: once; d_call: TRBD2; v_call: TRBV28
cdr3_aa: CAISEEAGTYEQYF; cdr3_nt: TGTGCCATCAGTGAGGAGGCAGGAACCTACGAGCAGTACTTC; j_call: TRBJ2-7; clone_size: -; d_call: -; v_call: TRBV10-3
cdr3_aa: CASSLGTGGWETQYF; cdr3_nt: TGTGCCAGCAGCTTGGGGACAGGGGGCTGGGAGACCCAGTACTTC; j_call: TRBJ2-5; clone_size: -; d_call: TRBD1; v_call: TRBV5-6
cdr3_aa: CASSPPRLVQSEQFF; cdr3_nt: TGTGCCAGCAGCCCCCCGAGACTAGTTCAGAGTGAGCAGTTCTTC; j_call: TRBJ2-1; clone_size: -; d_call: -; v_call: TRBV13
cdr3_aa: CATLDGGYTF; cdr3_nt: TGTGCCACTCTGGATGGGGGCTACACCTTC; j_call: TRBJ1-2; clone_size: -; d_call: -; v_call: TRBV19
cdr3_aa: CASSKDRGANTIYF; cdr3_nt: TGTGCCAGCAGCAAGGACAGGGGAGCAAACACCATATATTTT; j_call: TRBJ1-3; clone_size: -; d_call: TRBD1; v_call: TRBV9
cdr3_aa: CASSEPMAPFQFF; cdr3_nt: TGTGCCAGCAGTGAACCCATGGCTCCATTCCAGTTCTTC; j_call: TRBJ2-1; clone_size: few; d_call: -; v_call: TRBV6-1
cdr3_aa: CASSIGGLNTEAFF; cdr3_nt: TGTGCCAGTAGTATCGGGGGACTGAACACTGAAGCTTTCTTT; j_call: TRBJ1-1; clone_size: -; d_call: -; v_call: TRBV19
cdr3_aa: CASSVTRAMTDSPLHF; cdr3_nt: TGTGCCAGCAGCGTAACCAGGGCGATGACTGATTCACCCCTCCACTTT; j_call: TRBJ1-6; clone_size: -; d_call: -; v_call: TRBV9
cdr3_aa: CASSPLQGHYGYTF; cdr3_nt: TGTGCCAGCAGCCCCCTACAGGGACACTATGGCTACACCTTC; j_call: TRBJ1-2; clone_size: many; d_call: -; v_call: TRBV9